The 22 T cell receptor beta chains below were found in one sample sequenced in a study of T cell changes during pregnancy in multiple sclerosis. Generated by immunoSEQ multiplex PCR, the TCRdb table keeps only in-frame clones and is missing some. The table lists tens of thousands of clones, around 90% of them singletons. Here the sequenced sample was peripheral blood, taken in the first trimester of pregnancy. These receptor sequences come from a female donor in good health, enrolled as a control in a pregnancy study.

As DNA, the CDR3 is TGTGCTAGTGGTTTGGTCTCCCGCGCGGGCGATACGCAGTATTTT. It encodes CASGLVSRAGDTQYF. The genes are TRBV12-5 and TRBJ2-3, with D perhaps matching TRBD2 (5 bases). V was cut by 0 bases and J by 6 bases, with 13 bases left in between. Germline assignment: CDR1 LGHNT and CDR2 FRNRAP. The CDR3 has 15 amino acids. Supplemented by reference TRBV12-5 and TRBJ2-3, the full variable domain reads DARVTQTPRHKVTEMGQEVTMRCQPILGHNTVFWYRQTMMQGLELLAYFRNRAPLDDSGMPKDRFSAEMPDATLATLKIQPSEPRDSAVYFCASGLVSRAGDTQYFGPGTRLTVL.

CDR3 sequence: CASSLVEWETQYF. The CDR3 DNA reads as TGTGCCAGCAGCTTAGTAGAATGGGAGACCCAGTACTTC. The chain couples TRBV11-1 to TRBJ2-5; the D is unclear. Trimming shortened V by 1 base and J by 5 bases, and 8 bases separated the two germline ends. The germline CDR1 and CDR2 sequences are SGHAT and FQDESV (reference sequence). The CDR3 spans 13 residues.

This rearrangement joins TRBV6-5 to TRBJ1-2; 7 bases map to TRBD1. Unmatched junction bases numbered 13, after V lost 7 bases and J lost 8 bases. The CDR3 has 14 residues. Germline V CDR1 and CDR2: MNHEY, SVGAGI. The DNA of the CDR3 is TGTGCCAGCACACCGGACAGGTGGTCCAAAGGCTACACCTTC. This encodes CASTPDRWSKGYTF.

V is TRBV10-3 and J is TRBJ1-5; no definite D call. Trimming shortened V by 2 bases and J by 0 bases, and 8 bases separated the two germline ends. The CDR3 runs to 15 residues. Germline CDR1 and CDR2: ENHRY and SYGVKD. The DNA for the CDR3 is TGTGCCATCAGTGAGGGCGGGATTAGCAATCAGCCCCAGCATTTT. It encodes CAISEGGISNQPQHF.

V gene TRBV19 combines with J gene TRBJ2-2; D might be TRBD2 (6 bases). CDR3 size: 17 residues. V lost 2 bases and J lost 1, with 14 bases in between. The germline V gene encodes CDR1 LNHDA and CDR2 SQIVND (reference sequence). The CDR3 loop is CASSICQGGMNTGELFF. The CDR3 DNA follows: TGTGCCAGTAGTATATGTCAGGGAGGCATGAACACCGGGGAGCTGTTTTTT.

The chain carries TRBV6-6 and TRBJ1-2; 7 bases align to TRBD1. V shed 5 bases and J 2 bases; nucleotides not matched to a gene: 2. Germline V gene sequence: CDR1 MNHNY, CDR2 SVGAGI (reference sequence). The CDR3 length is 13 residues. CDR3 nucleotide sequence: TGTGCCAGCAGTCCGGACAGGAACTATGGCTACACCTTC. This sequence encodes CASSPDRNYGYTF.

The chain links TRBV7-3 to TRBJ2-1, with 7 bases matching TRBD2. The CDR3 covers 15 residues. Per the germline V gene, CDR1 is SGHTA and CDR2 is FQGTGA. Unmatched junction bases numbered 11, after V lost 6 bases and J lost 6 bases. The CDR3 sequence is CASSPEERGTNEQFF. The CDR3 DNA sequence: TGTGCCAGCAGTCCCGAGGAGCGGGGAACCAATGAGCAGTTCTTC.

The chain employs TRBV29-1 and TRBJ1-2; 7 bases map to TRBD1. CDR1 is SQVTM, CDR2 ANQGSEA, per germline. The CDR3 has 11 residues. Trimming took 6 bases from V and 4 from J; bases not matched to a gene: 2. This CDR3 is CSVGQSYGYTF. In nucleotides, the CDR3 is TGCAGCGTGGGACAGAGCTATGGCTACACCTTC.

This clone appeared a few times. The CDR3 loop reads CASIGRAGSTDTQYF. The CDR3, as DNA: TGTGCCAGTATCGGTAGAGCGGGGAGCACAGATACGCAGTATTTT. V gene TRBV19 combines with J gene TRBJ2-3, with TRBD2 matching over 7 bases. Germline CDR1 is LNHDA and CDR2 is SQIVND (reference sequence). J lost 0 bases, V lost 7 bases, and 7 bases had no gene match. The CDR3 is 15 amino acids.

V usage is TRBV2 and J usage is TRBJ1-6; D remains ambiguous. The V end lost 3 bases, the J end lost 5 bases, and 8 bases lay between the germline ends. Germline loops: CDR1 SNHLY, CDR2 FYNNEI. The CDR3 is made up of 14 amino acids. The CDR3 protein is CASSDPRDNSPLHF. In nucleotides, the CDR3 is TGTGCCAGCAGTGACCCCCGGGATAATTCACCCCTCCACTTT.

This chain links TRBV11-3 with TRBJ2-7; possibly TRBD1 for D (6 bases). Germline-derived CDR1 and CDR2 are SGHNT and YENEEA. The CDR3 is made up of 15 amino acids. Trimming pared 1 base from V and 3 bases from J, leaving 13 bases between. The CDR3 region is CASSLAAGVGYEQYF. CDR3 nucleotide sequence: TGTGCCAGCAGCTTAGCTGCAGGGGTCGGCTACGAGCAGTACTTC.

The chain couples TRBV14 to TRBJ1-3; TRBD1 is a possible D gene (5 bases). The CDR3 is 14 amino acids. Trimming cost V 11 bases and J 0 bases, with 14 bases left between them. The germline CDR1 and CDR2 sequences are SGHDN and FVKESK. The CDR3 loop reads CASSRGHSGNTIYF. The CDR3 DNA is TGTGCCTCCTCGCGGGGCCACTCTGGAAACACCATATATTTT.

In DNA form, the CDR3 reads TGTGCCAGCAGCGTAAGGGACAGCTCCTACGAGCAGTACTTC. Its translation: CASSVRDSSYEQYF. The rearrangement joins TRBV9 to TRBJ2-7; 7 nucleotides match TRBD1. The CDR3 is made up of 14 amino acids. V shed 1 base and J 0 bases; nucleotides not matched to a gene: 1. Germline CDR1 and CDR2: SGDLS and YYNGEE. Full variable domain (rest looked up from reference TRBV9 and TRBJ2-7): DSGVTQTPKHLITATGQRVTLRCSPRSGDLSVYWYQQSLDQGLQFLIQYYNGEERAKGNILERFSAQQFPDLHSELNLSSLELGDSALYFCASSVRDSSYEQYFGPGTRLTVT.

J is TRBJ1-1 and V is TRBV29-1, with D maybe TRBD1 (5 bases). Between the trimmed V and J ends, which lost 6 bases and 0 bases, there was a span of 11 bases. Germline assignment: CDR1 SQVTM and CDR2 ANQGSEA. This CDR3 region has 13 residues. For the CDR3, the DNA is TGCAGCGTCCCAGGGATTCTGAACACTGAAGCTTTCTTT. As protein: CSVPGILNTEAFF.

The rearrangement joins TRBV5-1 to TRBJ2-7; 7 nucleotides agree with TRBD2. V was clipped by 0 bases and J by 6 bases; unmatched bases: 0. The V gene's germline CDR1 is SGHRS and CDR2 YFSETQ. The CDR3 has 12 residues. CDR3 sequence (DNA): TGCGCCAGCAGCTTGGCGGGGGGCGAGCAGTACTTC. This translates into CASSLAGGEQYF. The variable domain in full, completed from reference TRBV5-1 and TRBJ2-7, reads KAGVTQTPRYLIKTRGQQVTLSCSPISGHRSVSWYQQTPGQGLQFLFEYFSETQRNKGNFPGRFSGRQFSNSRSEMNVSTLELGDSALYLCASSLAGGEQYFGPGTRLTVT.

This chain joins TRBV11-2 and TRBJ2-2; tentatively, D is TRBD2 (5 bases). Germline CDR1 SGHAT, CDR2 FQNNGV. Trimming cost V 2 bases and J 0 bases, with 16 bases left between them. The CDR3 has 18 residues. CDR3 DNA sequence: TGTGCCAGCAGCTTACCATCCCCGGGAATTTCGAACACCGGGGAGCTGTTTTTT. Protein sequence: CASSLPSPGISNTGELFF. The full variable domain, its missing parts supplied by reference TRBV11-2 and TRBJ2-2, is EAGVAQSPRYKIIEKRQSVAFWCNPISGHATLYWYQQILGQGPKLLIQFQNNGVVDDSQLPKDRFSAERLKGVDSTLKIQPAKLEDSAVYLCASSLPSPGISNTGELFFGEGSRLTVL.

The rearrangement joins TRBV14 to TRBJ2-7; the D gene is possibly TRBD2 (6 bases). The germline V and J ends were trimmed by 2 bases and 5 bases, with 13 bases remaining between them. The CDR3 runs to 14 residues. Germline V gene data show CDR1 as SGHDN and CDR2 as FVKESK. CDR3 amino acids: CASSQISGDHEQYF. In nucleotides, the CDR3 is TGTGCCAGCAGCCAAATATCGGGGGATCACGAGCAGTACTTC.

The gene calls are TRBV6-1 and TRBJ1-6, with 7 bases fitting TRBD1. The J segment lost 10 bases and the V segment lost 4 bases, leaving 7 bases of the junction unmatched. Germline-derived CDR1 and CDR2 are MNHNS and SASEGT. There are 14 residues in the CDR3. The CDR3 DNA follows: TGTGCCAGCAGTGCAACAGGGGTCAGCTCACCCCTCCACTTT. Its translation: CASSATGVSSPLHF.

CDR3 sequence reads: CASRETGTGSHNEQFF. CDR3 sequence (DNA): TGTGCCAGCAGAGAGACCGGGACAGGGAGTCACAATGAGCAGTTCTTC. V usage is TRBV7-6 and J usage is TRBJ2-1; TRBD1 agrees at 9 bases. The germline gives CDR1 SGHVS, CDR2 FNYEAQ. V lost 6 bases and J lost 5; bases outside the gene matches: 11. The CDR3 is 16 residues long.

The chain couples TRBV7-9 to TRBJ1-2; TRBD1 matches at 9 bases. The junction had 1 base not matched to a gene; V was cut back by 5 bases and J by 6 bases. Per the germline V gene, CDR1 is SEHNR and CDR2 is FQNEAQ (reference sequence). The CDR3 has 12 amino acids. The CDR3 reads CASSGTGHGYTF. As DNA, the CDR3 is TGTGCCAGCAGCGGGACAGGGCATGGCTACACCTTC.

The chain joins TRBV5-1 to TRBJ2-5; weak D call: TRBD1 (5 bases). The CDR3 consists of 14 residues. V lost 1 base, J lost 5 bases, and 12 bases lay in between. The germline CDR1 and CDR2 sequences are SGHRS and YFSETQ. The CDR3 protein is CASSLQGIRETQYF. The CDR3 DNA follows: TGCGCCAGCAGCTTGCAGGGAATAAGGGAGACCCAGTACTTC.

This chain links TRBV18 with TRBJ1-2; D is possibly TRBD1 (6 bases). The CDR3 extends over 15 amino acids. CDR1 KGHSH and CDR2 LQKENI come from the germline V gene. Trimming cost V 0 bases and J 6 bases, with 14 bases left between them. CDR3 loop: CASSPPGGGLNGYTF. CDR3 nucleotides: TGTGCCAGCTCACCACCGGGGGGGGGCTTGAATGGCTACACCTTC.